The 19 T cell receptor beta chains below were found in one sample sequenced in a study of T cells expressing NK-cell markers. Reprocessing the 5' RACE reads, TCRdb reports a single entry for every CDR3 protein and omits DNA. The sample's table shows roughly 180,000 distinct CDR3 sequences. The sequenced sample was blood T cells: a sorted CD56 or NKG2C T cell subset, CD4+ or CD8+ T cells, or bulk PBMC T cells (not recorded which). These receptor sequences come from a woman aged 18 to 75 in good health.

The gene calls are TRBV12-3 or TRBV12-4 and TRBJ2-3; TCRdb outputs TRBD1, but without DNA this stays unchecked. The CDR3 is 14 residues long. CDR3 in amino acids: CASSDRELADTQYF.

The chain links TRBV15 to TRBJ1-2. Germline loops: CDR1 LNHNV, CDR2 YYDKDF (reference sequence). The CDR3 is 13 residues long. The CDR3 loop is CATSPDGVYGYTF.

The chain couples TRBV11-2 to TRBJ2-1. The length of the CDR3 is 13 residues. Germline loops: CDR1 SGHAT, CDR2 FQNNGV. The CDR3: CASSRGRTNEQFF.

The rearrangement uses TRBV7-8 and TRBJ1-3. Germline loops: CDR1 SGHVS, CDR2 FQNEAQ. The CDR3 has 16 residues. CDR3 protein: CASRSMTGSSGNTIYF.

The CDR3 protein is CASSHPGPGSGNTEAFF. The chain links TRBV2 to TRBJ1-1; there is no DNA to check the TCRdb D call of TRBD1. Germline CDR1 SNHLY, CDR2 FYNNEI. The CDR3 length is 17 residues.

The rearrangement uses TRBV10-3 and TRBJ1-5; without DNA, the TCRdb call of TRBD1 cannot be checked. This CDR3 is built from 15 residues. Germline assignment: CDR1 ENHRY and CDR2 SYGVKD. CDR3 amino acids: CAISEGTASNQPQHF.

V gene TRBV7-3 combines with J gene TRBJ2-3; with no DNA, the TCRdb D assignment of TRBD1 cannot be verified. This CDR3 comprises 17 residues. From germline, CDR1 is SGHTA and CDR2 FQGTGA. The CDR3 is CASSLNPRGPSTDTQYF.

The chain couples TRBV20-1 to TRBJ2-5; TCRdb designates TRBD1, a call that cannot be tested without DNA. Germline CDR1 DFQATT, CDR2 SNEGSKA (reference sequence). This CDR3 comprises 11 residues. This CDR3 is CSARQGSASYF.

The rearrangement joins TRBV15 to TRBJ2-1; the D call of TRBD2 rests on TCRdb alone, since no DNA is present to check it. Germline V gene sequence: CDR1 LNHNV, CDR2 YYDKDF (reference sequence). The CDR3 runs 14 residues. CDR3 sequence reads: CATSRETSGDEQFF.

The chain is built from TRBV28 and TRBJ2-4. CDR1 and CDR2 (germline): MDHEN, SYDVKM. The CDR3 consists of 15 residues. CDR3: CASSLSHSAKNIQYF.

The chain has TRBV10-3 and TRBJ2-3; TCRdb proposes TRBD1, but this gene call is untestable without DNA. Germline V gene sequence: CDR1 ENHRY, CDR2 SYGVKD. This CDR3 contains 14 residues. The CDR3 region is CATSGGLASDTQYF.

The chain employs TRBV7-2 and TRBJ2-5; TCRdb reports TRBD2, a call that lacks DNA to check it against. Germline V CDR1 and CDR2: SGHTA, FQGNSA. The CDR3 consists of 15 residues. This CDR3 reads CASSFQRGGGETQYF.

J is TRBJ1-2 and V is TRBV7-3. Germline CDR1 reads SGHTA; CDR2 reads FQGTGA. This CDR3 region has 16 residues. CDR3 residues: CASSPLRGGGHYGYTF.

J is TRBJ2-6 and V is TRBV5-1; TCRdb indicates TRBD1, and absent DNA this call remains unverified. CDR1 is SGHRS, CDR2 YFSETQ, per germline. The CDR3 spans 17 residues. The CDR3 sequence is CASSPRLQGTGANVLTF. The full variable domain, completed using reference TRBV5-1 and TRBJ2-6, is KAGVTQTPRYLIKTRGQQVTLSCSPISGHRSVSWYQQTPGQGLQFLFEYFSETQRNKGNFPGRFSGRQFSNSRSEMNVSTLELGDSALYLCASSPRLQGTGANVLTFGAGSRLTVL.

V and J are TRBV6-1 and TRBJ1-1. The CDR3 is made up of 14 amino acids. Germline assignment: CDR1 MNHNS and CDR2 SASEGT. The CDR3 sequence: CASSETTGPWKAFF.

The chain links TRBV5-1 to TRBJ2-1; no DNA is available, so the TRBD2 call from TCRdb remains unchecked. The CDR3 extends over 15 amino acids. The germline gives CDR1 SGHRS, CDR2 YFSETQ. CDR3 amino acids: CASSLVRGGLNEQFF.

This chain joins TRBV4-2 and TRBJ1-4; the TCRdb call, TRBD1, lacks DNA for checking. The CDR3 sequence is 17 residues long. CDR1 is LGHNA, CDR2 YNFKEQ, per germline. The CDR3 protein is CASSQDPGRRSSEKLFF.

The chain joins TRBV24-1 to TRBJ2-3; TCRdb returns TRBD2, unconfirmable since there is no DNA. Germline V gene data show CDR1 as KGHDR and CDR2 as SFDVKD. There are 15 residues in the CDR3. The CDR3 sequence: CATSDSSGSPDTQYF.

The V and J genes are TRBV18 and TRBJ2-5; the TCRdb call, TRBD1, lacks DNA for checking. CDR1 KGHSH and CDR2 LQKENI come from the germline V gene. The CDR3 covers 16 residues. The chain's CDR3 is CASSLNGQGGGETQYF.